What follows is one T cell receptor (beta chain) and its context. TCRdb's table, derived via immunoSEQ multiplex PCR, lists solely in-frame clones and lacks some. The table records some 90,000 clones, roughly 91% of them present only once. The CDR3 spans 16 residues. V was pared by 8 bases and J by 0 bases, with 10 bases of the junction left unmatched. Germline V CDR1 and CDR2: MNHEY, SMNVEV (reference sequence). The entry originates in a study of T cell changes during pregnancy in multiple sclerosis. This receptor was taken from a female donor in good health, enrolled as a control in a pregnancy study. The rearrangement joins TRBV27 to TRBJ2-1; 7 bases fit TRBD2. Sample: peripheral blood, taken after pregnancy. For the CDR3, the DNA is TGTGCCAGCTCACCCTCCTCGGGGGGCTCCTACAATGAGCAGTTCTTC. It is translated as CASSPSSGGSYNEQFF.